These T cell receptor beta chains were read from a single sample in a study of metastatic and nonmetastatic thyroid tumors. TCRdb re-called the PCR reads via MiXCR. The sample has roughly 40,000 clones, 9% to 14% seen once. The sample comprised blood. The receptor set was obtained from a male donor with papillary thyroid cancer or a benign thyroid nodule (not recorded which). Some clones in this sample may be carry-over from other donors' samples. Both conserved end residues are part of each CDR3. A D gene is named only where the DNA matches it firmly. Clone size is not always given. Where it is, it says once, few, many or a class for expanded clones.

j_call	v_call	clone_size	d_call	cdr3_aa	cdr3_nt
TRBJ1-1	TRBV14	many	-	CASSQDQRGNAFF	TGTGCCAGCAGCCAAGATCAGAGGGGGAATGCTTTCTTT
TRBJ2-3	TRBV19	many	-	CASSHLVSSTDTQYF	TGTGCCAGTTCCCACCTGGTTTCTAGCACAGATACGCAGTATTTT
TRBJ2-7	TRBV4-2	-	-	CASSQERGGQDEQYF	TGTGCCAGCAGCCAAGAGAGGGGGGGGCAGGACGAGCAGTACTTC
TRBJ1-2	TRBV28	medium-sized	-	CASRTSDRGYTF	TGTGCCAGCAGAACGTCGGATCGAGGCTACACCTTC
TRBJ1-5	TRBV6-1	-	-	CASSPSTGGWNHPQHF	TGTGCCAGCAGTCCCAGTACAGGAGGTTGGAATCATCCCCAGCATTTT
TRBJ1-1	TRBV28	few	TRBD1	CASSFLGQGVEAYF	TGTGCCAGCAGTTTTTTGGGACAGGGAGTTGAAGCTTACTTT
TRBJ2-3	TRBV28	many	-	CASECGGSRNTDTQYF	TGTGCCAGCGAGTGTGGGGGAAGCCGTAACACAGATACGCAGTATTTT
TRBJ2-3	TRBV27	many	TRBD2	CATGLAGVLDTQYF	TGTGCCACGGGACTAGCGGGAGTTTTAGATACGCAGTATTTT
TRBJ1-6	TRBV4-3	many	TRBD1	CASSQQGAGNSPLHF	TGCGCCAGCAGCCAGCAGGGGGCTGGCAATTCACCCCTCCACTTT
TRBJ2-3	TRBV6-4	many	TRBD1	CASSDGQGADTQYF	TGTGCCAGCAGTGACGGACAGGGGGCAGATACGCAGTATTTT
TRBJ1-3	TRBV5-5	many	-	CASSRTSGVGNTIYF	TGTGCCAGCAGCCGGACCTCGGGGGTCGGAAACACCATATATTTT
TRBJ2-2	TRBV6-1	-	-	CASSEPGGELFF	TGTGCCAGCAGTGAACCCGGCGGGGAGCTGTTTTTT
TRBJ2-1	TRBV7-9	many	TRBD2	CASSLGTIEQFF	TGTGCCAGCAGCCTAGGGACTATCGAGCAGTTCTTC
TRBJ2-3	TRBV4-1	many	-	CASSQRDFSTDTQYF	TGCGCCAGCAGCCAACGGGATTTTAGCACAGATACGCAGTATTTT
TRBJ2-7	TRBV6-1	few	TRBD1	CASRKGAGSYEQYF	TGTGCCAGTAGAAAGGGGGCTGGGTCCTACGAGCAGTACTTC
TRBJ2-3	TRBV6-1	many	-	CATDTQYF	TGTGCCACCGATACGCAGTATTTT
TRBJ2-1	TRBV29-1	few	-	CSAAGPQRWNEQFF	TGCAGCGCCGCCGGACCGCAGAGATGGAATGAGCAGTTCTTC
TRBJ2-1	TRBV24-1	many	TRBD2	CATSDQREGSGRNEQFF	TGTGCCACCAGTGATCAACGGGAGGGGAGCGGTCGCAATGAGCAGTTCTTC
TRBJ1-5	TRBV2	many	-	CASSAATSNQPQHF	TGTGCCAGCAGTGCCGCAACTAGCAATCAGCCCCAGCATTTT
TRBJ2-1	TRBV4-3	-	-	CASSQTGLYNEQFF	TGCGCCAGCAGCCAAACTGGCCTGTACAATGAGCAGTTCTTC
TRBJ2-7	TRBV12-3/TRBV12-4	many	TRBD2	CASSRKGTSDYEQYF	TGTGCCAGCAGCCGAAAGGGGACTAGCGACTACGAGCAGTACTTC
TRBJ2-3	TRBV5-1	many	-	CASSLAAISTDTQYF	TGCGCCAGCAGCTTGGCCGCGATCTCCACAGATACGCAGTATTTT
TRBJ1-2	TRBV19	many	-	CASSLMENNDGGYTF	TGTGCCAGTAGTTTGATGGAAAATAACGATGGGGGCTACACCTTC
TRBJ2-3	TRBV20-1	-	TRBD2	CSASSGRESTCTQYF	TGCAGTGCTAGTTCTGGGCGGGAGAGCACATGTACGCAGTATTTT
TRBJ2-5	TRBV4-3	-	-	CASSQDAVAVTQYF	TGCGCCAGCAGCCAAGATGCGGTGGCGGTGACCCAGTACTTC
TRBJ1-1	TRBV18	-	TRBD1	CASSPDRGLMNTEAFF	TGTGCCAGCTCCCCCGACAGGGGCTTGATGAACACTGAAGCTTTCTTT
TRBJ2-1	TRBV12-3/TRBV12-4	many	TRBD1	CASSPESGQGRNEQFF	TGTGCCAGCAGTCCCGAATCAGGACAGGGTAGGAATGAGCAGTTCTTC
TRBJ2-5	TRBV11-2	many	-	CASSFPRVESGGETQYF	TGTGCCAGCAGCTTTCCCCGGGTAGAGAGCGGTGGGGAGACCCAGTACTTC
TRBJ2-7	TRBV20-1	-	TRBD1	CSARDDRVAYEQYF	TGCAGTGCTAGAGATGACAGGGTCGCCTACGAGCAGTACTTC
TRBJ1-5	TRBV4-1	many	-	CASSRIGNQPQHF	TGCGCCAGCAGCCGAATAGGCAATCAGCCCCAGCATTTT
TRBJ1-1	TRBV6-1	few	TRBD1	CASSEGQGATEAFF	TGTGCCAGCAGTGAAGGACAGGGGGCCACTGAAGCTTTCTTT
TRBJ1-1	TRBV20-1	many	-	CSASIRKGLNTEAFF	TGCAGTGCTAGCATCCGAAAGGGGTTGAACACTGAAGCTTTCTTT
TRBJ1-1	TRBV5-1	many	-	CASSLDREAEAFF	TGCGCCAGCAGCTTGGACAGGGAGGCTGAAGCTTTCTTT
TRBJ1-2	TRBV6-1	-	-	CASSVQWSNYGYTF	TGTGCCAGCAGTGTACAGTGGTCAAACTATGGCTACACCTTC
TRBJ2-3	TRBV20-1	many	-	CSARDPERAEDTQYF	TGCAGTGCTAGAGATCCGGAAAGGGCCGAAGATACGCAGTATTTT
TRBJ2-5	TRBV11-3	many	-	CASSRNWGEETQYF	TGTGCCAGCAGCCGGAATTGGGGGGAAGAGACCCAGTACTTC
TRBJ2-5	TRBV5-1	many	-	CASSLDQETQYF	TGCGCCAGCAGCTTGGATCAAGAGACCCAGTACTTC
TRBJ1-6	TRBV6-1	many	TRBD1	CAILLTGTGDNSPLHF	TGTGCCATCCTATTGACAGGGACAGGGGACAATTCACCCCTCCACTTT
TRBJ2-5	TRBV3-1	many	-	CASSRKGGKETQYF	TGTGCCAGCAGCCGAAAGGGTGGTAAAGAGACCCAGTACTTC
TRBJ2-3	TRBV6-2/TRBV6-3	few	-	CASIQPPQDTQCF	TGTGCCAGCATCCAACCCCCTCAGGATACGCAGTGTTTT
TRBJ2-2	TRBV12-3/TRBV12-4	many	TRBD2	CASSPRWAGGLGGELFF	TGTGCCAGCAGCCCTCGGTGGGCGGGAGGGCTGGGCGGGGAGCTGTTTTTT
TRBJ2-5	TRBV6-1	few	-	CASSGEAKETQYF	TGTGCCAGTAGTGGAGAAGCCAAAGAGACACAGTACTTC
TRBJ2-7	TRBV20-1	many	-	CSARDLMEQYF	TGCAGTGCTAGAGACTTGATGGAGCAGTACTTC
TRBJ2-1	TRBV11-2	many	TRBD2	CASSFSGLAGRQFF	TGTGCCAGCAGCTTTTCGGGACTAGCGGGGAGGCAGTTCTTC
TRBJ1-1	TRBV9	many	-	CASSVGKNTEAFF	TGTGCCAGCAGCGTAGGGAAGAACACTGAAGCTTTCTTT
TRBJ2-7	TRBV6-1	medium-sized	-	CASRTQQGGTYEQYF	TGTGCCAGCAGGACGCAACAGGGGGGGACCTACGAGCAGTACTTC
TRBJ2-4	TRBV28	many	-	CASSSPPGGSSKNIQYF	TGTGCCAGCAGTTCCCCCCCCGGGGGCAGCAGTAAAAACATTCAGTACTTC
TRBJ2-2	TRBV6-6	many	TRBD2	CASSYPAGTSGTGELFF	TGTGCCAGCAGTTACCCAGCCGGGACTAGCGGCACCGGGGAGCTGTTTTTT
TRBJ2-2	TRBV28	many	-	CASLEWDAGELFF	TGTGCCAGCCTGGAATGGGATGCCGGGGAGCTGTTTTTT
TRBJ2-7	TRBV5-6	many	-	CASSRDRIEEQYF	TGTGCCAGCAGCCGGGACCGGATAGAAGAGCAGTACTTC
TRBJ2-5	TRBV9	many	-	CASSGYHQETQYF	TGTGCCAGCAGCGGATATCACCAAGAGACCCAGTACTTC
TRBJ1-5	TRBV20-1	many	-	CSVGGSNNQPQHF	TGCAGTGTCGGTGGGTCCAACAATCAGCCCCAGCATTTT
TRBJ1-5	TRBV6-5	many	-	CASNLQGLTTYSNQPQHF	TGTGCCAGCAACCTTCAGGGGCTGACAACCTATAGCAATCAGCCCCAGCATTTT
TRBJ2-1	TRBV6-1	-	TRBD2	CASRVAGGSYNEQFF	TGTGCCAGCAGGGTAGCGGGAGGGTCCTACAATGAGCAGTTCTTC
TRBJ1-1	TRBV6-1	medium-sized	-	CASRGTVNTEAFF	TGTGCCAGCAGAGGGACGGTGAACACTGAAGCTTTCTTT
TRBJ2-5	TRBV2	many	-	CASNPLQETQYF	TGTGCCAGCAACCCTTTGCAAGAGACCCAGTACTTC
TRBJ2-7	TRBV7-2	few	-	CASSLLVYEQYF	TGTGCCAGCAGCTTATTGGTTTACGAGCAGTACTTC
TRBJ2-2	TRBV11-2	many	-	CASSSQAGELFF	TGTGCCAGCAGCTCGCAAGCCGGGGAGCTGTTTTTT
TRBJ1-1	TRBV7-2	many	-	CASSLTRDEAFF	TGTGCCAGCAGCTTAACCCGAGATGAAGCTTTCTTT